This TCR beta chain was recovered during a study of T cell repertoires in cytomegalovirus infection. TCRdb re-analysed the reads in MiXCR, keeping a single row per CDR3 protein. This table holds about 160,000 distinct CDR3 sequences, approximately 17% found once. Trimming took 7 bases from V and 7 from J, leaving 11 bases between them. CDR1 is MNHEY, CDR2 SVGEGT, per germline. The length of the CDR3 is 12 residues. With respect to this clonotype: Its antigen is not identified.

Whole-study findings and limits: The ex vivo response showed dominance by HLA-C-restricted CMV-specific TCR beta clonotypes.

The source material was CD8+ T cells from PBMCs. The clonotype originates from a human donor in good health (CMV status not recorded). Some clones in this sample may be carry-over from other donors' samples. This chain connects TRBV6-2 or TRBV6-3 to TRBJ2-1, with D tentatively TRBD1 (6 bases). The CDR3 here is CASTQTGNEQFF. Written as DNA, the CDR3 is TGTGCCAGCACTCAAACAGGGAATGAGCAGTTCTTC.